By share of the sample, the clone carrying this T cell receptor beta chain is medium-sized (0.01 to 0.1%). No antigen is known for it. This record comes from a study of T and B cells in COVID-19 patients. Background on the study: Peripheral blood came from COVID-19 patients with active infection or after recovery. The recovered patients had mostly mild to moderate COVID-19 with outpatient management. Comorbidities linked to unfavorable COVID-19 outcome were present in about 90% of the 20 active-infection patients. Overall study results and limits: In COVID-19 patients, T cell receptor beta variable and joining gene use was reportedly strongly skewed.

TRB rearrangements were amplified by multiplex PCR with BIOMED2 TRB-A/B primers. TCRdb used MiXCR to reprocess the multiplex PCR reads, holding one entry per CDR3 protein. The table records around 8,400 distinct CDR3 sequences, more than 25% of them present only once. Blood genomic DNA input for TRB amplification was roughly 230-550 ng. The CDR3 is 13 residues long. CDR1 and CDR2 from the germline V gene are LNHNV and YYDKDF (reference sequence). Trimming cost V 5 bases and J 4 bases, with 8 bases left between them. The chain employs TRBV15 and TRBJ1-4, with D hard to call. The TCR sequence derives from a human donor who had recovered from COVID-19. Specimen: blood. CDR3 region: CATSPAGNEKLFF. CDR3 bases: TGTGCCACCAGCCCGGCGGGTAATGAAAAACTGTTTTTT. The full variable domain, with the rest looked up from reference TRBV15 and TRBJ1-4, is DAMVIQNPRYQVTQFGKPVTLSCSQTLNHNVMYWYQQKSSQAPKLLFHYYDKDFNNEADTPDNFQSRRPNTSFCFLDIRSPGLGDTAMYLCATSPAGNEKLFFGSGTQLSVL.